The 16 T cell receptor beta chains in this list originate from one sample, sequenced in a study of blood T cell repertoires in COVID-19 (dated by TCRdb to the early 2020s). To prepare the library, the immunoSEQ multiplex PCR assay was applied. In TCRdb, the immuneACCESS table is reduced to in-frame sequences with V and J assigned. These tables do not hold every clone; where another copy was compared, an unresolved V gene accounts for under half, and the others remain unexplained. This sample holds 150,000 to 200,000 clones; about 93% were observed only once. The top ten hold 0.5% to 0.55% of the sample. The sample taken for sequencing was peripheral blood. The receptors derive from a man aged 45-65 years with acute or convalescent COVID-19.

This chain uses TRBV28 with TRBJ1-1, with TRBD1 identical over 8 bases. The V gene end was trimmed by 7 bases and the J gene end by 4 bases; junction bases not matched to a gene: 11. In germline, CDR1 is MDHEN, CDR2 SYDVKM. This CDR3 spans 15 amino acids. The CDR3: CASTILNTGGTEAFF. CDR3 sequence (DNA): TGTGCCAGCACCATACTAAATACAGGGGGCACTGAAGCTTTCTTT. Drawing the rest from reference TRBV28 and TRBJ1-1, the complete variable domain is DVKVTQSSRYLVKRTGEKVFLECVQDMDHENMFWYRQDPGLGLRLIYFSYDVKMKEKGDIPEGYSVSREKKERFSLILESASTNQTSMYLCASTILNTGGTEAFFGQGTRLTVV.

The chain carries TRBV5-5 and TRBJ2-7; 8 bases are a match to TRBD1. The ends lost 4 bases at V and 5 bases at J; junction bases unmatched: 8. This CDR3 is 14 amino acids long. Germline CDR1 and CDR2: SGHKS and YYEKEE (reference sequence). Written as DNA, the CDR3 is TGTGCCAGCAGCCCCGGACAGGGACGGGACGAGCAGTACTTC. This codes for CASSPGQGRDEQYF.

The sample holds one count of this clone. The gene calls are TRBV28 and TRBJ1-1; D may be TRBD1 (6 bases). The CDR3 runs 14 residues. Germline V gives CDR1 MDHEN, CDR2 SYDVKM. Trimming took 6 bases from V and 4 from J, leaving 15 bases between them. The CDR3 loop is CASRLTTGTTEAFF. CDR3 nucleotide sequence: TGTGCCAGCAGACTTACGACAGGAACCACTGAAGCTTTCTTT.

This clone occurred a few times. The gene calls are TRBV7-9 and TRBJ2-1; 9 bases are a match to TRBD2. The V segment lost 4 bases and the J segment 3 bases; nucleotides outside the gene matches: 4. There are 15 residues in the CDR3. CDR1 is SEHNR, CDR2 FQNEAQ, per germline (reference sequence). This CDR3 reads CASSSVAGVYNEQFF. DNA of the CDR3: TGTGCCAGCAGCTCAGTAGCGGGAGTCTACAATGAGCAGTTCTTC.

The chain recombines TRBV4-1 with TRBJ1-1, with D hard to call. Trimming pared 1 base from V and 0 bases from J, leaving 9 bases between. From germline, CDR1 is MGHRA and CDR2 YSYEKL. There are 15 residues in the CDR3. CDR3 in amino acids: CASSQAQALNTEAFF. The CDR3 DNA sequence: TGCGCCAGCAGCCAAGCCCAGGCCCTGAACACTGAAGCTTTCTTT.

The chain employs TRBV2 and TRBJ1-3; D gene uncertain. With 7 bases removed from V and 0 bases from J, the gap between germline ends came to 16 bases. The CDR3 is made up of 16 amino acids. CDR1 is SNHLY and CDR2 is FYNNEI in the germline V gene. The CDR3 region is CASIKAPGDSGNTIYF. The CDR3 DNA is TGTGCCAGCATTAAAGCCCCGGGAGACTCTGGAAACACCATATATTTT.

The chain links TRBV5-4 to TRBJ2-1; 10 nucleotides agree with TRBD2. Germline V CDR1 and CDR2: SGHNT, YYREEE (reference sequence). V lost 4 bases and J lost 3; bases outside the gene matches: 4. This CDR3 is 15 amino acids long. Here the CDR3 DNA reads TGTGCCAGCAGCCAGAGGACTAGCGGCTACAATGAGCAGTTCTTC. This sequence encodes CASSQRTSGYNEQFF.

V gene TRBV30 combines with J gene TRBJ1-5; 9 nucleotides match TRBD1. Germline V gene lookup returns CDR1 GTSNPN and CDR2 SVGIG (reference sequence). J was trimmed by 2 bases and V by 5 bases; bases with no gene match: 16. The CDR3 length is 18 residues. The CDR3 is CAWSYPGQGLHGNQPQHF. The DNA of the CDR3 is TGTGCCTGGTCTTACCCGGGACAGGGTTTACATGGCAATCAGCCCCAGCATTTT.

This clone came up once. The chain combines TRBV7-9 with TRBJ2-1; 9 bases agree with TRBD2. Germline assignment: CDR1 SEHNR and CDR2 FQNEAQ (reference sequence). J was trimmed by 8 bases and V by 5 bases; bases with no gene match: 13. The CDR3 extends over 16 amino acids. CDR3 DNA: TGTGCCAGCAGCCTGGGAGTAGCGGGAGAGGTCGATGAGCAGTTCTTC. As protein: CASSLGVAGEVDEQFF.

The CDR3 here is CAWSVIRTGELFF. The CDR3 DNA is TGTGCCTGGAGTGTTATACGGACCGGGGAGCTGTTTTTT. The J gene is TRBJ2-2, the V gene TRBV30, with D unresolved. The V end lost 0 bases, the J end lost 5 bases, and 7 bases lay between the germline ends. CDR3 length: 13 residues. Germline loops: CDR1 GTSNPN, CDR2 SVGIG (reference sequence).

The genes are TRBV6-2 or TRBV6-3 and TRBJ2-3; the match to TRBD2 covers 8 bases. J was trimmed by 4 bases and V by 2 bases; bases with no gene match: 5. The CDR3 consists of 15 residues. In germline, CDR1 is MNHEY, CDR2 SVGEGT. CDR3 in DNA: TGTGCCAGCAGTTACCCGACTAGCGCCCCAGATACGCAGTATTTT. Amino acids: CASSYPTSAPDTQYF.

The CDR3 DNA reads as TGTGCCAGCAGCTACGGACAGGGCACTGAAGCTTTCTTT. Residues: CASSYGQGTEAFF. V gene TRBV12-3 or TRBV12-4 combines with J gene TRBJ1-1, with TRBD1 matching over 8 bases. Trimming took 6 bases from V and 4 from J; bases not matched to a gene: 4. This CDR3 is built from 13 residues.

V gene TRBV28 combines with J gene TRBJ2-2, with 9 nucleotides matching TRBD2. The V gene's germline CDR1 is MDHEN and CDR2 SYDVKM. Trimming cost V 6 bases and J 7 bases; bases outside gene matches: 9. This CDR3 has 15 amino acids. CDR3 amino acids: CASRAGTSIFGELFF. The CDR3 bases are TGTGCCAGCAGAGCCGGGACTAGCATCTTCGGGGAGCTGTTTTTT.

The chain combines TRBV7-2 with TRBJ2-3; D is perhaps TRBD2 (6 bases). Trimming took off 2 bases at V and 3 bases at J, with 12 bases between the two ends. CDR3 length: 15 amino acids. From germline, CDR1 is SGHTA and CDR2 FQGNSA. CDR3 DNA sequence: TGTGCCAGCAGCTTAACGCTAGCGAAGACAGATACGCAGTATTTT. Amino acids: CASSLTLAKTDTQYF.

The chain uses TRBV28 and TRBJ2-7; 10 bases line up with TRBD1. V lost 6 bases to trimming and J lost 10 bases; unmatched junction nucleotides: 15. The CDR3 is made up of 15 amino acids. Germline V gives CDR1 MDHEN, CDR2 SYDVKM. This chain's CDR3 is CASSPTGTGVLVQYF. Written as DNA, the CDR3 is TGTGCCAGCAGCCCCACCGGGACAGGGGTCTTGGTTCAGTACTTC.

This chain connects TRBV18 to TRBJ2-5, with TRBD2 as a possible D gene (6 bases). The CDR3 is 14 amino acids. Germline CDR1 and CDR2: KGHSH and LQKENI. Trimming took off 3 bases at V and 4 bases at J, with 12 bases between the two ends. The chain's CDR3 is CASSPLSGRETQYF. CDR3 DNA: TGTGCCAGCTCACCTCTCTCCGGGAGAGAGACCCAGTACTTC. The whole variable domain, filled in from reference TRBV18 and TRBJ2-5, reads NAGVMQNPRHLVRRRGQEARLRCSPMKGHSHVYWYRQLPEEGLKFMVYLQKENIIDESGMPKERFSAEFPKEGPSILRIQQVVRGDSAAYFCASSPLSGRETQYFGPGTRLLVL.